What follows are 24 T cell receptor beta chains derived from one specimen sequenced in a study of T cell responses to AZD1222 COVID-19 vaccine. The repertoire was sequenced with immunoSEQ multiplex PCR; TCRdb's copy has only in-frame clones and lacks some. The table lists about 86,000 clones, roughly 87% of them singletons. The sample consisted of peripheral blood, taken on day 0 of AZD1222 vaccination. These receptors all come from an adult in good health.

The rearrangement uses TRBV19 and TRBJ1-1; the match to TRBD1 covers 10 bases. J gave up 4 bases and V 7 bases, and 12 bases lay outside the gene matches. Germline V gene data show CDR1 as LNHDA and CDR2 as SQIVND (reference sequence). This CDR3 region has 16 residues. Here the CDR3 DNA reads TGTGCCAGTACCATCCTCCTAAGGGACAGGGGCACTGAAGCTTTCTTT. The encoded protein is CASTILLRDRGTEAFF. Together with reference TRBV19 and TRBJ1-1, the CDR3 gives the full variable domain: DGGITQSPKYLFRKEGQNVTLSCEQNLNHDAMYWYRQDPGQGLRLIYYSQIVNDFQKGDIAEGYSVSREKKESFPLTVTSAQKNPTAFYLCASTILLRDRGTEAFFGQGTRLTVV.

The rearrangement links TRBV19 to TRBJ1-2; D remains unclear. This CDR3 has 16 amino acids. Trimming took off 3 bases at V and 2 bases at J, with 16 bases between the two ends. Germline loops: CDR1 LNHDA, CDR2 SQIVND (reference sequence). The CDR3 sequence: CASSMGGAIVNYGYTF. CDR3 nucleotides: TGTGCCAGTAGTATGGGAGGAGCCATCGTAAACTATGGCTACACCTTC.

The chain has TRBV11-3 and TRBJ1-5; no reliable D call. The CDR3 sequence is 15 residues long. The V and J ends lost 0 bases and 0 bases respectively, with 6 bases between them. Germline CDR1 reads SGHNT; CDR2 reads YENEEA. In DNA form, the CDR3 reads TGTGCCAGCAGCTTAGATCTCAATAGCAATCAGCCCCAGCATTTT. Protein sequence: CASSLDLNSNQPQHF.

For this clone: The junction departs from the called germline gene at one end, perhaps through a read error. The sample holds other DNA sequences that translate to the same CDR3. The chain carries TRBV11-1 and TRBJ2-1; 7 bases fit TRBD2. The germline V gene has CDR1 SGHAT and CDR2 FQDESV (reference sequence). The CDR3 spans 15 residues. This CDR3 reads CASSLAGLSHNEQFF. As DNA, the CDR3 is TGTGCCAGCAGCTTAGCGGGACTATCCCACAATGAACAGTTCTTC.

This clone was observed a single time. The chain uses TRBV3-1 (or the pseudogene TRBV3-2) and TRBJ2-2; 7 bases agree with TRBD1. V shed 4 bases, J shed 7 bases, and the junction held 6 bases outside the gene matches. The CDR3 sequence is 14 residues long. Germline V gives CDR1 LGHDT, CDR2 YNNKEL (reference sequence). The CDR3 bases are TGTGCCAGCAGCCCTGGACAGGTTCGCGGGGAGCTGTTTTTT. Translated, it gives CASSPGQVRGELFF.

This clone came up once. The chain uses TRBV5-1 and TRBJ1-4, with D unclear. CDR1 is SGHRS and CDR2 is YFSETQ in the germline V gene. V was shortened by 0 bases and J by 8 bases, with 14 bases between the two germline ends. The CDR3 runs 15 residues. CDR3 region: CASSLVDLPGEKLFF. The DNA for the CDR3 is TGCGCCAGCAGCTTGGTCGACCTCCCGGGAGAAAAACTGTTTTTT.

J is TRBJ1-3 and V is TRBV4-1; tentatively, D is TRBD1 (6 bases). Trimming took off 0 bases at V and 3 bases at J, with 9 bases between the two ends. Germline V gives CDR1 MGHRA, CDR2 YSYEKL. The CDR3 covers 15 residues. The CDR3 loop is CASSQERGGGNTIYF. In DNA, the CDR3 is TGCGCCAGCAGCCAAGAAAGAGGGGGTGGAAACACCATATATTTT.

The rearrangement links TRBV19 to TRBJ1-6; 8 bases agree with TRBD1. The junction had 1 base not matched to a gene; V was cut back by 5 bases and J by 7 bases. The CDR3 extends over 13 amino acids. Germline CDR1 reads LNHDA; CDR2 reads SQIVND (reference sequence). This CDR3 is CASSWDRNSPLHF. DNA of the CDR3: TGTGCCAGTAGTTGGGACAGGAATTCACCCCTCCACTTT.

The genes are TRBV9 and TRBJ2-7, with D possibly matching TRBD1 (5 bases). Germline CDR1 and CDR2: SGDLS and YYNGEE. V gave up 0 bases and J gave up 3 bases, with 10 bases separating them. The CDR3 runs 14 residues. CDR3 sequence: CASSVAPGNYEQYF. In DNA form, the CDR3 reads TGTGCCAGCAGCGTAGCTCCAGGGAACTACGAGCAGTACTTC.

The rearrangement links TRBV27 to TRBJ2-1, with D perhaps matching TRBD2 (6 bases). The CDR3 is 15 residues long. V shed 4 bases and J shed 7 bases, with 17 bases lying between them. Germline CDR1 MNHEY, CDR2 SMNVEV (reference sequence). The chain's CDR3 is CASSSLDRRGNEQFF. CDR3 bases: TGTGCCAGCAGTTCCTTGGATCGGAGGGGAAATGAGCAGTTCTTC.

The CDR3 here is CASTQLAGADEQYF. CDR3 DNA: TGTGCCAGCACACAACTAGCGGGAGCGGACGAGCAGTACTTC. The V and J genes are TRBV28 and TRBJ2-7; 11 bases agree with TRBD2. J was trimmed by 5 bases and V by 7 bases; bases with no gene match: 7. Germline assignment: CDR1 MDHEN and CDR2 SYDVKM. The length of the CDR3 is 14 residues.

This clone appeared once. The chain couples TRBV7-2 to TRBJ1-2, with TRBD1 as a possible D gene (5 bases). The CDR3 loop spans 13 amino acids. Germline V gives CDR1 SGHTA, CDR2 FQGNSA. The V gene lost 5 bases and the J gene lost 4 bases, with 11 bases spanning the gap. The DNA of the CDR3 is TGTGCCAGCAGCCCCCCAGGGATCTATGGCTACACCTTC. It encodes CASSPPGIYGYTF.

This chain uses TRBV28 with TRBJ2-2, with TRBD2 matching 8 bases. Germline CDR1 MDHEN, CDR2 SYDVKM. This CDR3 has 15 residues. The J segment lost 7 bases and the V segment lost 5 bases, leaving 9 bases of the junction unmatched. CDR3 protein: CASSPPAGAGGELFF. The CDR3 DNA reads TGTGCCAGCAGTCCCCCAGCGGGAGCAGGCGGGGAGCTGTTTTTT.

This sequence joins TRBV5-4 and TRBJ1-2, with a tentative D call TRBD1 (5 bases). V gave up 1 base and J gave up 4 bases, with 14 bases separating them. Germline V CDR1 and CDR2: SGHNT, YYREEE (reference sequence). CDR3 size: 15 residues. The CDR3 region is CASSLSQESVYGYTF. In nucleotides, the CDR3 is TGTGCCAGCAGCTTGTCACAGGAGAGCGTCTATGGCTACACCTTC.

This sequence joins TRBV5-4 and TRBJ2-7; 7 bases align to TRBD2. V lost 5 bases to trimming and J lost 2 bases; unmatched junction nucleotides: 10. The CDR3 loop spans 15 amino acids. The germline gives CDR1 SGHNT, CDR2 YYREEE (reference sequence). CDR3 sequence (DNA): TGTGCCAGCAGTCTCTTGAAGGGAGGGACCTACGAGCAGTACTTC. Its translation is CASSLLKGGTYEQYF.

V gene TRBV3-1 (or the pseudogene TRBV3-2) combines with J gene TRBJ1-5; perhaps TRBD1 as D (5 bases). The germline V gene encodes CDR1 LGHDT and CDR2 YNNKEL (reference sequence). CDR3 size: 17 residues. Between the trimmed V and J ends, which lost 3 bases and 3 bases, there was a span of 18 bases. The CDR3 reads CASSHDSQPMYNQPQHF. The CDR3 nucleotides read TGTGCCAGCAGCCACGACAGTCAGCCTATGTACAATCAGCCCCAGCATTTT.

CDR3 residues: CASSLVPGTNTEAFF. The CDR3 nucleotides are TGCGCCAGCAGCTTGGTTCCGGGAACGAACACTGAAGCTTTCTTT. V usage is TRBV5-1 and J usage is TRBJ1-1; the D is unclear. V was pared by 0 bases and J by 1 base, with 10 bases between. The CDR3 extends over 15 amino acids. The germline CDR1 and CDR2 sequences are SGHRS and YFSETQ.

This clone was picked up one time. The chain couples TRBV23-1 to TRBJ1-4; no definite D call. TRBV23-1 is labeled an ORF, and its function is uncertain. The CDR3 covers 14 residues. V dropped 6 bases and J dropped 8 bases, with 16 bases sitting between them. The chain's CDR3 is CASSRTRRGEKLFF. The CDR3 DNA reads TGCGCCAGCAGCCGTACACGGAGAGGGGAAAAACTGTTTTTT.

This chain connects TRBV4-3 to TRBJ1-2; the match to TRBD1 covers 8 bases. The CDR3 sequence is 16 residues long. The germline V gene has CDR1 LGHNA and CDR2 YSLEER. V lost 4 bases to trimming and J lost 0 bases; unmatched junction nucleotides: 7. CDR3 amino acids: CASSPDRVSSNYGYTF. The CDR3 DNA follows: TGCGCCAGCAGCCCGGACAGGGTTAGCTCTAACTATGGCTACACCTTC.

This clone came up once. The rearrangement joins TRBV5-1 to TRBJ2-1; 7 positions match TRBD2. V shed 3 bases, J shed 9 bases, and the junction held 3 bases outside the gene matches. Germline V lookup: CDR1 SGHRS, CDR2 YFSETQ. CDR3 length: 12 residues. The CDR3 protein is CASSSLAGEQFF. As DNA, the CDR3 is TGCGCCAGCAGCTCCTTAGCGGGTGAGCAGTTCTTC. Based on the CDR3 plus reference TRBV5-1 and TRBJ2-1, the full variable domain is KAGVTQTPRYLIKTRGQQVTLSCSPISGHRSVSWYQQTPGQGLQFLFEYFSETQRNKGNFPGRFSGRQFSNSRSEMNVSTLELGDSALYLCASSSLAGEQFFGPGTRLTVL.

The rearrangement links TRBV5-4 to TRBJ2-1, with 9 bases aligning to TRBD1. The CDR3 extends over 14 amino acids. The J segment lost 2 bases and the V segment lost 6 bases, leaving 3 bases of the junction unmatched. CDR1 and CDR2 from the germline V gene are SGHNT and YYREEE (reference sequence). The CDR3 region is CASKGQGPYNEQFF. DNA of the CDR3: TGTGCCAGCAAGGGACAGGGACCCTACAATGAGCAGTTCTTC.

V usage is TRBV6-5 and J usage is TRBJ2-7, with 9 bases lining up with TRBD1. Germline V gene sequence: CDR1 MNHEY, CDR2 SVGAGI. The ends lost 0 bases at V and 0 bases at J; junction bases unmatched: 0. The CDR3 is 15 residues long. The CDR3 reads CASSYSTGGSYEQYF. In DNA, the CDR3 is TGTGCCAGCAGTTACTCGACAGGGGGCTCCTACGAGCAGTACTTC.

The gene calls are TRBV7-9 and TRBJ2-6; either TRBD1 or TRBD2 may supply D (5 bases each). This CDR3 is built from 16 residues. Between the trimmed V and J ends, which lost 8 bases and 0 bases, there was a span of 14 bases. The germline CDR1 and CDR2 sequences are SEHNR and FQNEAQ (reference sequence). The CDR3 spells CASATGPISGANVLTF. DNA of the CDR3: TGTGCCAGCGCGACGGGACCGATCTCTGGGGCCAACGTCCTGACTTTC.

CDR3 in amino acids: CASSQQGLPNTGELFF. CDR3 bases: TGTGCCAGCAGTCAACAGGGCCTCCCGAACACCGGGGAGCTGTTTTTT. J is TRBJ2-2 and V is TRBV27; possible D gene TRBD1, 6 bases. Germline V gene data show CDR1 as MNHEY and CDR2 as SMNVEV (reference sequence). The CDR3 runs 16 residues. V was pared by 5 bases and J by 0 bases, with 13 bases between.